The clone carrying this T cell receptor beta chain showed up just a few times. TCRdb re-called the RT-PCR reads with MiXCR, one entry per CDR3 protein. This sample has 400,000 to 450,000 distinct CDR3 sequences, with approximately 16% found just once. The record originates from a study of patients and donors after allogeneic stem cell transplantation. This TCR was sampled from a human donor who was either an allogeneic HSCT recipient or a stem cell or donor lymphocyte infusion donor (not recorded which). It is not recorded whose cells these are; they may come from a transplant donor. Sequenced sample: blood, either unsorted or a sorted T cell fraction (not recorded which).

CDR3 sequence (DNA): TGTGCCAGCAGCTTAGGTGCAGCAGGGGGGAGTGAAAAACTGTTTTTT. This translates into CASSLGAAGGSEKLFF. The chain links TRBV7-2 to TRBJ1-4, with 7 bases fitting TRBD1. The CDR3 sequence is 16 residues long. V dropped 1 base and J dropped 7; count of bases not matched to a gene: 9. Germline CDR1 is SGHTA and CDR2 is FQGNSA.